The rows below give T cell receptor beta chains drawn from one sample of a study of blood T cell repertoires in COVID-19. Profiled with immunoSEQ multiplex PCR; TCRdb holds only in-frame clones, not every one. The table records fewer than 350,000 clones, about nine tenths of them present only once. The sample consisted of PBMCs or T cells enriched from blood (not recorded which). Source of these receptors: a man in his 60s who had recovered from COVID-19. Both conserved end residues are part of each CDR3. The D gene is left open where the match is weak.

D gene: TRBD2
V gene: TRBV7-3
J gene: TRBJ2-1
CDR3 DNA: TGTGCCAGCAGCCCCCAAGGGGAGGGAGGTGAGCAGTTCTTC
CDR3 protein: CASSPQGEGGEQFF

D gene: NA
V gene: TRBV6-6
J gene: TRBJ2-4
CDR3 DNA: TGTGCCAGCAGCTTCTCCATGTCCCCTTTTTACGGGAGACAAAACATTCAGTACTTC
CDR3 protein: CASSFSMSPFYGRQNIQYF

D gene: NA
V gene: TRBV29-1
J gene: TRBJ1-2
CDR3 DNA: TGCAGCGTTGTAGCTAACTATGGCTACACCTTC
CDR3 protein: CSVVANYGYTF

D gene: TRBD2
V gene: TRBV6-6
J gene: TRBJ2-7
CDR3 DNA: TGTGCCAGCAGTGACTATGGACTAGCGGGAAGCTACGAGCAGTACTTC
CDR3 protein: CASSDYGLAGSYEQYF

D gene: TRBD1
V gene: TRBV5-1
J gene: TRBJ2-3
CDR3 DNA: TGCGCCAGCAGCGTGGCAGACAGGGGGAATACGCAGTATTTT
CDR3 protein: CASSVADRGNTQYF

D gene: NA
V gene: TRBV7-2
J gene: TRBJ2-7
CDR3 DNA: TGTGCCAGCGGATGGCGGACGGGGGAGCAGTACTTC
CDR3 protein: CASGWRTGEQYF

D gene: TRBD2
V gene: TRBV24-1
J gene: TRBJ2-5
CDR3 DNA: TGTGCCACCAGTGTAGCGGGCTCCCAAGAGACCCAGTACTTC
CDR3 protein: CATSVAGSQETQYF

D gene: NA
V gene: TRBV18
J gene: TRBJ2-5
CDR3 DNA: TGTGCCAGCTCACCCCCAGGGATGCAAGAGACCCAGTACTTC
CDR3 protein: CASSPPGMQETQYF

D gene: NA
V gene: TRBV19
J gene: TRBJ2-7
CDR3 DNA: TGTGCCAGTAGAATCCAGGGAATGAGCGACGAGCAGTACTTC
CDR3 protein: CASRIQGMSDEQYF

D gene: NA
V gene: TRBV5-1
J gene: TRBJ2-2
CDR3 DNA: TGCGCCAGCAGCACCGGACCCACAGAGGGGGACACCGGGGAGCTGTTTTTT
CDR3 protein: CASSTGPTEGDTGELFF

D gene: TRBD2
V gene: TRBV29-1
J gene: TRBJ2-3
CDR3 DNA: TGCAGCGTTGCGTTAGCGGGGCGCACAGATACGCAGTATTTT
CDR3 protein: CSVALAGRTDTQYF

D gene: NA
V gene: TRBV27
J gene: TRBJ2-7
CDR3 DNA: TGTGCCAGCAGTTTATGGGCGGGGCGCTACGAGCAGTACTTC
CDR3 protein: CASSLWAGRYEQYF

D gene: NA
V gene: TRBV6-6
J gene: TRBJ1-6
CDR3 DNA: TGTGCCAGCAGCAGCACTACCCTGGGAGGCTCGTCACCCCTCCACTTT
CDR3 protein: CASSSTTLGGSSPLHF